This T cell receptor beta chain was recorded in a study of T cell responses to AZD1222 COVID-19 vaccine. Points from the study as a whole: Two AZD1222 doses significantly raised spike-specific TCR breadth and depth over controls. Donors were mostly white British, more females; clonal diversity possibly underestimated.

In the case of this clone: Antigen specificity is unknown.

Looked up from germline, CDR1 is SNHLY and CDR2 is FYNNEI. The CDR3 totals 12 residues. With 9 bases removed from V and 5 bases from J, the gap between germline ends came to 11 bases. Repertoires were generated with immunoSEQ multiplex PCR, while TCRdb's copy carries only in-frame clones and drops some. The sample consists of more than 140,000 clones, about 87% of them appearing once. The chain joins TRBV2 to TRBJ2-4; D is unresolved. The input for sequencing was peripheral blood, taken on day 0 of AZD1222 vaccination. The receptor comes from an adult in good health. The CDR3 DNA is TGTGCCAGTAATCAGGTCCAAAACATTCAGTACTTC. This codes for CASNQVQNIQYF. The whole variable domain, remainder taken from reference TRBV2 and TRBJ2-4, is EPEVTQTPSHQVTQMGQEVILRCVPISNHLYFYWYRQILGQKVEFLVSFYNNEISEKSEIFDDQFSVERPDGSNFTLKIRSTKLEDSAMYFCASNQVQNIQYFGAGTRLSVL.